This TCR beta chain derives from a study of T cells in Graves' hyperthyroidism and ophthalmopathy. The CDR3 regions of TCR beta were amplified from RNA transcripts. TCR CDR3 underwent first-round RT-PCR with the HTBI primer set. TCRdb passed the multiplex PCR reads through MiXCR, listing each CDR3 protein once. The table shows around 340,000 distinct CDR3 sequences, with about a sixth occurring only once. Germline V gene data show CDR1 as SGHTA and CDR2 as FQGNSA. The CDR3 runs 15 residues. V lost 5 bases to trimming and J lost 8 bases; unmatched junction nucleotides: 8. The chain combines TRBV7-2 with TRBJ2-1, with 11 bases that match TRBD2. The sequencing input was blood. The sequence was obtained from a woman aged 30 to 39 with Graves' hyperthyroidism that later progressed to Graves' ophthalmopathy. The CDR3 sequence: CASSKDIAGGYEQFF. CDR3 bases: TGTGCCAGCAGCAAAGACATAGCGGGAGGGTATGAGCAGTTCTTC.